These T cell receptor beta chains were read from a single sample in a study of CD8 T cells in Susac syndrome. TCRdb recomputed calls from the immunoSEQ multiplex PCR reads with MiXCR, one row per CDR3 protein. This sample yields roughly 140,000 distinct CDR3 sequences, of which 95% to 96% are seen a single time; 0.13% to 0.15% belongs to the top ten. Sequencing input: CD8+ T cells from PBMCs. The receptors stem from a human donor with multiple sclerosis. The CDR3 runs from the conserved cysteine through the conserved F or W. Clone size appears in some rows only: once, few, many, or a class for an expanded clone.

J,size,V,CDR3
TRBJ2-3,-,TRBV19,CASSIYGSTDTQYF
TRBJ1-2,once,TRBV20-1,CSARAPAGGYGYTF
TRBJ1-1,-,TRBV7-2,CASSSPKNTEAFF
TRBJ2-1,-,TRBV27,CASGSSSPQGSYNEQFF
TRBJ2-1,few,TRBV19,CASSTYNEQFF
TRBJ2-5,-,TRBV5-6,CASSLPAGGQETQYF
TRBJ1-4,-,TRBV7-9,CASSSSLSEEKLFF
TRBJ1-2,-,TRBV3-1,CASSQEGREIAGYTF
TRBJ2-3,-,TRBV6-5,CASSYGPGTDTQYF
TRBJ2-2,once,TRBV24-1,CATGPSSAGELFF
TRBJ1-1,-,TRBV29-1,CSAQGLLNTEAFF
TRBJ1-1,-,TRBV27,CASRHHGGGSEAFF
TRBJ1-1,-,TRBV2,CASSEDSSLNTEAFF
TRBJ2-7,-,TRBV29-1,CSASLGLAGSYEQYF
TRBJ2-1,-,TRBV5-1,CASSRSRSAGGNEQFF
TRBJ2-7,-,TRBV29-1,CSACTGSSYEQYF
TRBJ2-3,once,TRBV6-2/TRBV6-3,CASTTSSDTQYF
TRBJ1-2,-,TRBV27,CASSTTGVFTF
TRBJ1-1,-,TRBV12-3/TRBV12-4,CASSFFLNTEAFF
TRBJ2-7,-,TRBV29-1,CSVYTRDTYEQYF
TRBJ1-2,once,TRBV9,CASSVTGNGYTF
TRBJ2-5,-,TRBV7-9,CASSPLQETQYF
TRBJ1-3,-,TRBV27,CASRDRERGNTIYF
TRBJ2-5,once,TRBV7-9,CASSLGESETQYF